A selection of T cell receptor beta chains follows, all from one sample in a study of glioma-infiltrating T cells after dendritic cell vaccination. Method: immunoSEQ multiplex PCR; TCRdb's copy keeps in-frame clones and lacks some. The sample yields around 60,000 clones, roughly 84% seen once. Here the sequenced sample was blood, taken after dendritic cell vaccination. These receptors were collected from a human donor with glioblastoma. CDR3s include the opening cysteine and the closing phenylalanine or tryptophan. D genes are given only for firm matches. Clone size appears in some rows only: once, few, many, or a class for an expanded clone.

cdr3_nt: TGTGCCAGCAGCTTAGACAGGGAAGAGACCCAGTACTTC
cdr3_aa: CASSLDREETQYF
clone_size: -
d_call: -
j_call: TRBJ2-5
v_call: TRBV11-2

cdr3_nt: TGTGCCAGCACCCGGGTGGCGGGTCGTGGAGATACGCAGTATTTT
cdr3_aa: CASTRVAGRGDTQYF
clone_size: -
d_call: -
j_call: TRBJ2-3
v_call: TRBV7-6

cdr3_nt: TGTGCCAGCAGGCCGGGGATCGAGAATTATATAGCCAAAAACATTCAGTACTTC
cdr3_aa: CASRPGIENYIAKNIQYF
clone_size: -
d_call: -
j_call: TRBJ2-4
v_call: TRBV27

cdr3_nt: TGTGCCAGCAGGAGCCCGGGACAGGGGTATTCGCCCCTCCACTTT
cdr3_aa: CASRSPGQGYSPLHF
clone_size: -
d_call: TRBD1
j_call: TRBJ1-6
v_call: TRBV6-5

cdr3_nt: TGTGCCAGCAGTTCGGCCTTGGAGGGGTCCACTGAAGCTTTCTTT
cdr3_aa: CASSSALEGSTEAFF
clone_size: -
d_call: -
j_call: TRBJ1-1
v_call: TRBV6-6

cdr3_nt: TGTGCCAGCAGCTTCGGGACAGGGGACCAGCCCCAGCATTTT
cdr3_aa: CASSFGTGDQPQHF
clone_size: -
d_call: TRBD1
j_call: TRBJ1-5
v_call: TRBV5-4

cdr3_nt: TGTGCCAGCAGCCAAGATTGGGGGCTGGGGACTGAAGCTTTCTTT
cdr3_aa: CASSQDWGLGTEAFF
clone_size: -
d_call: -
j_call: TRBJ1-1
v_call: TRBV6-1

cdr3_nt: TGTGCCAGCAGTGAAGCCCAGGGCACTGAAGCTTTCTTT
cdr3_aa: CASSEAQGTEAFF
clone_size: -
d_call: -
j_call: TRBJ1-1
v_call: TRBV6-1

cdr3_nt: TGTGCCAGCAGTTTAGCTAACAGGGGTAACACTGAAGCTTTCTTT
cdr3_aa: CASSLANRGNTEAFF
clone_size: once
d_call: TRBD1
j_call: TRBJ1-1
v_call: TRBV27

cdr3_nt: TGTGCCAGCTCACCTGACAGAAATCAGCCCCAGCATTTT
cdr3_aa: CASSPDRNQPQHF
clone_size: -
d_call: -
j_call: TRBJ1-5
v_call: TRBV18

cdr3_nt: TGCAGCGTTGCTTCGGGAAGCTACCAAGAGACCCAGTACTTC
cdr3_aa: CSVASGSYQETQYF
clone_size: once
d_call: -
j_call: TRBJ2-5
v_call: TRBV29-1

cdr3_nt: TGTGCCAGCAGCCACTTAACAGGGGAGTTTGATGGCTACACCTTC
cdr3_aa: CASSHLTGEFDGYTF
clone_size: -
d_call: TRBD1
j_call: TRBJ1-2
v_call: TRBV4-2

cdr3_nt: TGTGCCAGCAGCCCCGAGGCTTGGCGGGGGGGCACAGATACGCAGTATTTT
cdr3_aa: CASSPEAWRGGTDTQYF
clone_size: -
d_call: TRBD2
j_call: TRBJ2-3
v_call: TRBV7-2

cdr3_nt: TGTGCCAGCAGCTTAACACAGGGGGCCCCAGGCTATGGCTACACCTTC
cdr3_aa: CASSLTQGAPGYGYTF
clone_size: -
d_call: TRBD1
j_call: TRBJ1-2
v_call: TRBV7-9

cdr3_nt: TGTGCCAGCAGCTTAGGGTCTCAGGGGGGCAATCAGCCCCAGCATTTT
cdr3_aa: CASSLGSQGGNQPQHF
clone_size: -
d_call: TRBD1
j_call: TRBJ1-5
v_call: TRBV7-9

cdr3_nt: TGTGCCAGCAGCTACGGACTCTCGGGCTCCTACAATGAGCAGTTCTTC
cdr3_aa: CASSYGLSGSYNEQFF
clone_size: few
d_call: -
j_call: TRBJ2-1
v_call: TRBV9

cdr3_nt: TGTGCCAGCAGCGAACCGGGGGGGGCGGATGGCTACACCTTC
cdr3_aa: CASSEPGGADGYTF
clone_size: -
d_call: -
j_call: TRBJ1-2
v_call: TRBV2

cdr3_nt: TGTGCCAGCAGCCCGACTATCTACGAGCAGTACTTC
cdr3_aa: CASSPTIYEQYF
clone_size: -
d_call: -
j_call: TRBJ2-7
v_call: TRBV5-5

cdr3_nt: TGTGCCAGCAGCTTGGATCCGGACCAAGAGACCCAGTACTTC
cdr3_aa: CASSLDPDQETQYF
clone_size: -
d_call: -
j_call: TRBJ2-5
v_call: TRBV5-4